The clone carrying this T cell receptor (beta chain) was observed many times. V dropped 1 base and J dropped 1 base, with 8 bases sitting between them. CDR1 is SGHTA, CDR2 FQGTGA, per germline. The CDR3 contains 15 residues. The data stem from a study of blood T cells in healthy people across ages. A second about 7 to 11 cycle PCR used barcoded and J-beta primers. TCRdb called the 5' RACE reads again in MiXCR, with one record for every CDR3 protein. Of some 710,000 distinct CDR3 sequences listed, roughly 46% are singletons. The clonotype originates from a man aged 80 or over in good health. The genes are TRBV7-3 and TRBJ2-1; D is perhaps TRBD2 (5 bases). Input material: blood. CDR3 bases: TGTGCCAGCAGCTTAATGCCGGGATCCTACAATGAGCAGTTCTTC. Protein sequence: CASSLMPGSYNEQFF.